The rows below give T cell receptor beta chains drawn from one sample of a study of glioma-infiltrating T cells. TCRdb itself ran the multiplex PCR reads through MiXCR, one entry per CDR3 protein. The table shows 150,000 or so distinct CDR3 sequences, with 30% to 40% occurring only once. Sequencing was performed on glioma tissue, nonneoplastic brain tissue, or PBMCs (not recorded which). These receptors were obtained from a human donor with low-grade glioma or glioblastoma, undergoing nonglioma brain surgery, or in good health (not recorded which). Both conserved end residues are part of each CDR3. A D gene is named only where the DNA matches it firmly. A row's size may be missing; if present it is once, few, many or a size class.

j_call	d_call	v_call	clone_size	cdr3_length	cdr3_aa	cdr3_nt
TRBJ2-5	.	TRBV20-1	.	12	CSARSLQETQYF	TGCAGTGCTAGAAGTTTACAAGAGACCCAGTACTTC
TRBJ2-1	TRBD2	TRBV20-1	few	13	CSGRLANSNEQFF	TGCAGTGGAAGACTAGCGAATTCGAATGAGCAGTTCTTC
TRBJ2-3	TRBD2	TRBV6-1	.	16	CASRPGTSRKVDTQYF	TGTGCCAGCAGACCCGGGACTAGCCGGAAGGTAGATACGCAGTATTTT
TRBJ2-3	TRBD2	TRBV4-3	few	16	CASSQEITSGGGTQYF	TGCGCCAGCAGCCAAGAAATAACTAGCGGGGGTGGTACGCAGTATTTT
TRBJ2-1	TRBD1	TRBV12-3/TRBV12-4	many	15	CASSLPDRDPNEQFF	TGTGCCAGCAGTTTACCCGACAGGGATCCCAATGAGCAGTTCTTC
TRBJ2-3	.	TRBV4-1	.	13	CASSPRGPDTQYF	TGCGCCAGCAGCCCCAGGGGTCCAGATACGCAGTATTTT
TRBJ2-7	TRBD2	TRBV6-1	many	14	CASSSSPGGYEQYF	TGTGCCAGCAGTTCCTCCCCGGGGGGCTACGAGCAGTACTTC
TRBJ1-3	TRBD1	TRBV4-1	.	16	CASSRTGQEKGNTIYF	TGCGCCAGCAGCCGAACGGGACAGGAAAAGGGAAACACCATATATTTT
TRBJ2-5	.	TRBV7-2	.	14	CASSYGTASETQYF	TGCGCCAGCAGCTACGGGACTGCTAGCGAGACCCAGTACTTC
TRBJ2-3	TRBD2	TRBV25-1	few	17	CASSEWEGGASTDTQYF	TGTGCCAGCAGTGAATGGGAGGGAGGAGCTAGCACAGATACGCAGTATTTT
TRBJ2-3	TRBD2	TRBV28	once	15	CASSIRGDGSDTQYF	TGTGCCAGCAGTATACGGGGGGATGGATCGGATACGCAGTATTTT
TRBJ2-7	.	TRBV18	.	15	CASSPSFPRTYEQYF	TGTGCCAGCTCACCATCCTTTCCCCGGACCTACGAGCAGTACTTC
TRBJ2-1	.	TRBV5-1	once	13	CASSLGIHNEQFF	TGCGCCAGCAGCTTGGGTATTCACAATGAGCAGTTCTTC
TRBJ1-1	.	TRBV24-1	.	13	CATSDLGGSEAFF	TGTGCCACCAGTGATTTGGGAGGATCTGAAGCTTTCTTT
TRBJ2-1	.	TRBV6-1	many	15	CASSVEVEVYNEQFF	TGTGCCAGCAGTGTAGAGGTAGAGGTCTACAATGAGCAGTTCTTC
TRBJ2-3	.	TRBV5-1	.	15	CASSLQGPIADTQYF	TGCGCCAGCAGCCTACAAGGACCCATAGCGGATACGCAGTATTTT
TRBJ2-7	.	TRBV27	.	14	CASSPTDATYEQYF	TGTGCCAGCAGTCCCACGGACGCAACCTACGAGCAGTACTTC
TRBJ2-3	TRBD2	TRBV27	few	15	CASSVSGGAPDTQYF	TGTGCCAGCAGTGTCAGCGGGGGGGCCCCAGATACGCAGTATTTT
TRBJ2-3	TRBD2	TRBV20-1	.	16	CSAGGLAGSSTDTQYF	TGCAGTGCTGGCGGACTAGCGGGATCTAGCACAGATACGCAGTATTTT
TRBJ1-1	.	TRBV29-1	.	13	CSVRTLISPEAFF	TGCAGCGTTAGGACATTAATTTCACCTGAAGCTTTCTTT